The rows below give T cell receptor beta chains drawn from one sample of a study of blood T cell repertoires in COVID-19. Generated by immunoSEQ multiplex PCR, the TCRdb table keeps only in-frame clones and is missing some. Here the sample spans a few hundred thousand clones, 85% to 90% being singletons. Specimen: peripheral blood. The source is a woman between 40 and 55 years old who had recovered from COVID-19. Each CDR3 is given without its conserved first and last residue.

TRBV12-5,TRBJ2-3,ASGLISGRTDTQY
TRBV7-3,TRBJ2-2,ASRQGLGPPGELF
TRBV4-3,TRBJ1-1,ASSQEVRGRTEAF
TRBV10-2,TRBJ1-1,ASSESTVGAGSGNTEAF
TRBV29-1,TRBJ2-4,SGGYKNIQY
TRBV5-6,TRBJ2-3,ASSLAGGPVVDTQY
TRBV11-3,TRBJ1-6,ASSRRGTADYNSPLH
TRBV28,TRBJ2-7,ASSSIRQGARYEQY
TRBV24-1,TRBJ2-1,ATSDFTGTSGTNEQF
TRBV5-5,TRBJ2-1,ASTPGGYTYEQF
TRBV5-1,TRBJ1-3,ASSSALNLGDGGNTIY
TRBV4-2,TRBJ2-6,ASSTSALNSGANVLT
TRBV7-2,TRBJ2-3,ASSQRTGDTQY
TRBV14,TRBJ2-3,ASSQGDVAGTYWGPDTQY
TRBV5-4,TRBJ1-2,ASSSTGGNGYT
TRBV6-1,TRBJ1-5,ASSGGQGPLNQPQH